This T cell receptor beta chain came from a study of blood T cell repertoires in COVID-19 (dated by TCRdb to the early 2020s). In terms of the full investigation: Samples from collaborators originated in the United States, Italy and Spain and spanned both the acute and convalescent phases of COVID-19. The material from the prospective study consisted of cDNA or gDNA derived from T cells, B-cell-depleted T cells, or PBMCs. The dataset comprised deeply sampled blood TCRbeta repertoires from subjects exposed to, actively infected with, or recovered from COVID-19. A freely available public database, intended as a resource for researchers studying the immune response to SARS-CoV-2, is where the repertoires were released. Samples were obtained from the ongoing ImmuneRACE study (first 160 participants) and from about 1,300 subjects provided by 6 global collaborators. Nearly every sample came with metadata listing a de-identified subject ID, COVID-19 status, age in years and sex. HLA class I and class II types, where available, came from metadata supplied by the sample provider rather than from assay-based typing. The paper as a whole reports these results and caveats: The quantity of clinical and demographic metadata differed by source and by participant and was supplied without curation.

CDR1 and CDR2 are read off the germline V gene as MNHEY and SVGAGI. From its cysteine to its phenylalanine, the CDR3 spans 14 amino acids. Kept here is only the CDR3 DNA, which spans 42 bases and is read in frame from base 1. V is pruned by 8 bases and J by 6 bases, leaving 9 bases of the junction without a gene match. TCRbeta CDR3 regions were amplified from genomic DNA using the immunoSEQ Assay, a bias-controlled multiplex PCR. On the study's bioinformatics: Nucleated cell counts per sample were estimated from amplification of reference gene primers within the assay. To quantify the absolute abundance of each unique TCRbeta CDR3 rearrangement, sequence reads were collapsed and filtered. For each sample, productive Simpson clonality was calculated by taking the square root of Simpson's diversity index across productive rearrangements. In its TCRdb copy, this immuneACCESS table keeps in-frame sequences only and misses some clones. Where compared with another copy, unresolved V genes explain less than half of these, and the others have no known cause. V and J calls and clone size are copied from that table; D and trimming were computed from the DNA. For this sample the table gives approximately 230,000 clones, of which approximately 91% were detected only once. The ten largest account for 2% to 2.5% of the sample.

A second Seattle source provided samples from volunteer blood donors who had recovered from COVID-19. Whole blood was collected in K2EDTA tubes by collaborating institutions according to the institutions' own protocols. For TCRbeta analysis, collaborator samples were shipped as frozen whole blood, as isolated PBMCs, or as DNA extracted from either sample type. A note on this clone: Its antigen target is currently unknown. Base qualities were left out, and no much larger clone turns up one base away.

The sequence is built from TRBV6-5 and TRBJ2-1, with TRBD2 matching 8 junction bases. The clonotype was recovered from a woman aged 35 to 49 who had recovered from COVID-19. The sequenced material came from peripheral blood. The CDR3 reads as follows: CASVPGGARNEQFF. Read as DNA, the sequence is TGTGCCAGCGTCCCCGGGGGGGCGCGCAATGAGCAGTTCTTC.